The rows below give T cell receptor beta chains drawn from one sample of a study of cytomegalovirus exposure and HLA in healthy donors. Sequenced by immunoSEQ multiplex PCR; TCRdb stores in-frame clones only, minus some. The repertoire holds approximately 150,000 clones, with approximately 88% as singletons. The sequenced sample was PBMCs. These receptors were taken from a woman in her forties in good health and CMV-seronegative. The CDR3 runs from the conserved cysteine through the conserved F or W.

>TRBV6-5
CASRRQGAAGELFF
>TRBV7-2
CASSLGAGGDQPQHF
>TRBV6-1
CASSEGAGLTGNTIYF
>TRBV5-8
CASSRAGVEGTEAFF
>TRBV10-1
CASSPPGQGGVQFF
>TRBV7-8
CASSLGGLANTGELFF
>TRBV18
CASSNEGSTQYF
>TRBV6-4
CASSDIAGAGGYTF
>TRBV5-4
CASSLGHGGETQYF
>TRBV28
CASSLWREDSYNEQFF
>TRBV5-1
CASQGEIRNIQYF
>TRBV7-9
CASSWGTSGRAAETQYF
>TRBV11-3
CASSSVTSGRTYEQYF
>TRBV7-2
CASTPTFAGVEDTQYF
>TRBV2
CASSSLTYNEQFF
>TRBV11-2
CASSLGDRVYSPLHF
>TRBV7-8
CASSFSLSSYEQYF
>TRBV30
CAWGAGYNSPLHF
>TRBV7-9
CASSFNRARDTGNEQFF
>TRBV10-3
CAISEGVAGGPQETQYF
>TRBV11-2
CASSLTGLDTEAFF
>TRBV7-9
CSSVWTGNEQFF
>TRBV2
CASSLGGLAAYEQYF
>TRBV7-9
CSSSSRTVRNTIYF
>TRBV7-9
CASSLSSAGGGTDTQYF
>TRBV18
CASSPTAGDGNQPQHF
>TRBV30
CASGVWGEQYF
>TRBV5-5
CASSPGQGGAYEQYF
>TRBV10-1
CASSESAGSTDTQYF
>TRBV4-2
CASSQGPAGGYEQYF
>TRBV28
CASSLWASGSNNEQFF
>TRBV7-2
CASSLVPLGGEQFF
>TRBV19
CASGPGQYNEKLFF
>TRBV5-1
CASSPGLAGHNEQFF
>TRBV2
CASSEDRGRGTEAFF
>TRBV10-2
CASSESASPQETQYF
>TRBV7-6
CATTRYPQDEQYF